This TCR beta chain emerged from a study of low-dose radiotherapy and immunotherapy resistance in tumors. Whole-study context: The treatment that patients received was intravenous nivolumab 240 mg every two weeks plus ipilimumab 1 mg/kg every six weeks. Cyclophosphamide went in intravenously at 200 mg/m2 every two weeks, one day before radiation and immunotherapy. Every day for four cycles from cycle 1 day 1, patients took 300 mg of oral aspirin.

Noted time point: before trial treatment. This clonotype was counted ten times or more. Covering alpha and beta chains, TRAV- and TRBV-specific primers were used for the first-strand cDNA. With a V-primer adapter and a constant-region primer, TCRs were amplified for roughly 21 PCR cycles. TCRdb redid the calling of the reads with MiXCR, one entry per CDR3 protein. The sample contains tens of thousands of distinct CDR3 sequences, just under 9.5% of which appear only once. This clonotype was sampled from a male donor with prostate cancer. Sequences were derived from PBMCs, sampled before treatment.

CDR3 protein: CASSLLGLAGGPEYF. CDR3 sequence (DNA): TGTGCCAGCAGTTTACTGGGACTAGCGGGAGGGCCTGAGTATTTT. The genes are TRBV28 and TRBJ2-3; 16 nucleotides align to TRBD2. Looked up from germline, CDR1 is MDHEN and CDR2 is SYDVKM. V gave up 2 bases and J gave up 13 bases; unmatched junction bases: 6. The CDR3 is made up of 15 amino acids. Based on the CDR3 plus reference TRBV28 and TRBJ2-3, the full variable domain is DVKVTQSSRYLVKRTGEKVFLECVQDMDHENMFWYRQDPGLGLRLIYFSYDVKMKEKGDIPEGYSVSREKKERFSLILESASTNQTSMYLCASSLLGLAGGPEYFGPGTRLTVL.